The rows below give T cell receptor beta chains drawn from one sample of a study of cytomegalovirus exposure and HLA in healthy donors. Data came from immunoSEQ multiplex PCR; TCRdb stores just in-frame clones and leaves some out. The sample lists about 49,000 clones; 94% were seen once. The specimen sequenced was PBMCs. The receptors originated from a woman aged 18-29 years in good health and CMV-seropositive. Each CDR3 is given with its conserved first and last residue. Each record gives: clone size, CDR3 length, V gene, J gene, D gene, CDR3 protein, CDR3 DNA. A D gene is named only where the DNA matches it firmly. The size entry is marked missing in some rows and otherwise reads once, few, many or a size class.

clone size: NA
CDR3 length: 14
V gene: TRBV19
J gene: TRBJ2-1
D gene: NA
CDR3 protein: CASKYGQSYNEQFF
CDR3 DNA: TGTGCCAGTAAGTACGGACAGTCCTACAATGAGCAGTTCTTC

clone size: NA
CDR3 length: 13
V gene: TRBV6-1
J gene: TRBJ2-3
D gene: NA
CDR3 protein: CASRELLKDTQYF
CDR3 DNA: TGTGCCAGCAGGGAATTACTTAAAGATACGCAGTATTTT

clone size: NA
CDR3 length: 12
V gene: TRBV7-9
J gene: TRBJ2-1
D gene: NA
CDR3 protein: CASSLARLEQFF
CDR3 DNA: TGTGCCAGCAGCTTAGCGCGCCTGGAGCAGTTCTTC

clone size: NA
CDR3 length: 13
V gene: TRBV5-1
J gene: TRBJ1-1
D gene: NA
CDR3 protein: CASSPQGNTEAFF
CDR3 DNA: TGCGCCAGCAGCCCACAGGGGAACACTGAAGCTTTCTTT

clone size: NA
CDR3 length: 16
V gene: TRBV5-1
J gene: TRBJ2-1
D gene: TRBD2
CDR3 protein: CASSSAGTSGIYEQFF
CDR3 DNA: TGCGCCAGCAGCTCCGCCGGGACTAGCGGGATCTATGAGCAGTTCTTC

clone size: NA
CDR3 length: 15
V gene: TRBV27
J gene: TRBJ1-5
D gene: TRBD1
CDR3 protein: CASTRDSNSNQPQHF
CDR3 DNA: TGTGCCAGCACCCGGGACAGTAATAGCAATCAGCCCCAGCATTTT

clone size: NA
CDR3 length: 14
V gene: TRBV4-3
J gene: TRBJ2-5
D gene: TRBD2
CDR3 protein: CASSPRAGGETQYF
CDR3 DNA: TGCGCCAGCAGCCCCCGGGCCGGGGGGGAGACCCAGTACTTC

clone size: NA
CDR3 length: 15
V gene: TRBV15
J gene: TRBJ1-5
D gene: NA
CDR3 protein: CATSRESGEPQPQHF
CDR3 DNA: TGTGCCACCAGCAGAGAATCAGGGGAACCCCAGCCCCAGCATTTT

clone size: NA
CDR3 length: 14
V gene: TRBV19
J gene: TRBJ2-1
D gene: NA
CDR3 protein: CATLGGNVYNEQFF
CDR3 DNA: TGTGCCACCCTTGGGGGGAACGTCTACAATGAGCAGTTCTTC

clone size: NA
CDR3 length: 15
V gene: TRBV28
J gene: TRBJ2-7
D gene: NA
CDR3 protein: CASSSPSVSGYEQYF
CDR3 DNA: TGTGCCAGCAGTTCCCCGTCAGTTTCGGGCTACGAGCAGTACTTC

clone size: NA
CDR3 length: 13
V gene: TRBV7-3
J gene: TRBJ1-1
D gene: NA
CDR3 protein: CASSPTLGGVAFF
CDR3 DNA: TGTGCCAGCAGCCCCACGCTCGGAGGGGTAGCTTTCTTT

clone size: NA
CDR3 length: 15
V gene: TRBV5-5
J gene: TRBJ2-1
D gene: NA
CDR3 protein: CASSLFGTWGDEQFF
CDR3 DNA: TGTGCCAGCAGCTTGTTTGGAACTTGGGGCGATGAGCAGTTCTTC

clone size: NA
CDR3 length: 14
V gene: TRBV7-7
J gene: TRBJ2-2
D gene: NA
CDR3 protein: CASSLFRESGELFF
CDR3 DNA: TGTGCTAGCAGCTTATTCCGGGAGTCCGGGGAGCTGTTTTTT

clone size: NA
CDR3 length: 13
V gene: TRBV19
J gene: TRBJ2-1
D gene: TRBD2
CDR3 protein: CASSPSGGSGQFF
CDR3 DNA: TGTGCCAGTAGTCCTAGCGGGGGCTCGGGGCAGTTCTTC

clone size: NA
CDR3 length: 14
V gene: TRBV7-9
J gene: TRBJ1-5
D gene: NA
CDR3 protein: CASRSTGSNQPQHF
CDR3 DNA: TGTGCCAGCAGATCTACAGGGAGCAATCAGCCCCAGCATTTT

clone size: NA
CDR3 length: 13
V gene: TRBV9
J gene: TRBJ1-1
D gene: NA
CDR3 protein: CASSVRQDTEAFF
CDR3 DNA: TGTGCCAGCAGCGTAAGACAGGACACTGAAGCTTTCTTT

clone size: NA
CDR3 length: 15
V gene: TRBV27
J gene: TRBJ2-7
D gene: TRBD2
CDR3 protein: CASSLSTSGSDEQYF
CDR3 DNA: TGTGCCAGCAGTTTATCGACTAGCGGGAGTGACGAGCAGTACTTC

clone size: NA
CDR3 length: 16
V gene: TRBV5-6
J gene: TRBJ2-1
D gene: NA
CDR3 protein: CASSSTGRGPGRKQFF
CDR3 DNA: TGTGCCAGCAGCTCCACGGGTCGCGGGCCGGGTCGTAAGCAGTTCTTC

clone size: NA
CDR3 length: 13
V gene: TRBV18
J gene: TRBJ2-5
D gene: TRBD2
CDR3 protein: CASSPGLAETQYF
CDR3 DNA: TGTGCCAGCTCACCGGGACTAGCCGAGACCCAGTACTTC

clone size: NA
CDR3 length: 15
V gene: TRBV9
J gene: TRBJ2-1
D gene: NA
CDR3 protein: CASSVVVGETYEQFF
CDR3 DNA: TGTGCCAGCAGCGTAGTCGTGGGAGAGACTTATGAGCAGTTCTTC

clone size: NA
CDR3 length: 14
V gene: TRBV6-1
J gene: TRBJ2-5
D gene: TRBD1
CDR3 protein: CASSRTGTGETQYF
CDR3 DNA: TGTGCCAGCAGTCGCACCGGGACAGGGGAGACCCAGTACTTC

clone size: NA
CDR3 length: 18
V gene: TRBV19
J gene: TRBJ2-2
D gene: NA
CDR3 protein: CASSILGDTISNTGELFF
CDR3 DNA: TGTGCCAGTAGTATACTCGGGGACACGATTTCAAACACCGGGGAGCTGTTTTTT

clone size: NA
CDR3 length: 18
V gene: TRBV28
J gene: TRBJ1-1
D gene: TRBD1
CDR3 protein: CASSLDIGTGDPNTEAFF
CDR3 DNA: TGTGCCAGCAGTTTAGATATAGGGACAGGGGACCCTAACACTGAAGCTTTCTTT

clone size: NA
CDR3 length: 17
V gene: TRBV4-2
J gene: TRBJ2-7
D gene: TRBD2
CDR3 protein: CASSHGTSGPTRDEQYF
CDR3 DNA: TGTGCCAGCAGCCACGGGACTAGCGGCCCCACGCGGGACGAGCAGTACTTC

clone size: few
CDR3 length: 16
V gene: TRBV6-6
J gene: TRBJ1-2
D gene: TRBD1
CDR3 protein: CASRPAGQEINYGYTF
CDR3 DNA: TGTGCCAGCAGACCCGCCGGACAGGAAATTAACTATGGCTACACCTTC

clone size: NA
CDR3 length: 14
V gene: TRBV15
J gene: TRBJ2-5
D gene: NA
CDR3 protein: CATSRDQSGETQYF
CDR3 DNA: TGTGCCACCAGCAGAGATCAGTCCGGGGAGACCCAGTACTTC

clone size: NA
CDR3 length: 16
V gene: TRBV6-6
J gene: TRBJ1-5
D gene: TRBD1
CDR3 protein: CASTAEGAKTNQPQHF
CDR3 DNA: TGTGCCAGCACAGCGGAGGGGGCGAAGACCAATCAGCCCCAGCATTTT

clone size: NA
CDR3 length: 15
V gene: TRBV12-5
J gene: TRBJ2-1
D gene: TRBD1
CDR3 protein: CASGPGQGRYNEQFF
CDR3 DNA: TGTGCTAGTGGTCCTGGACAGGGTCGGTACAATGAGCAGTTCTTC

clone size: NA
CDR3 length: 14
V gene: TRBV7-8
J gene: TRBJ2-7
D gene: TRBD2
CDR3 protein: CASRPGLAGDEQYF
CDR3 DNA: TGTGCCAGCAGACCGGGACTAGCGGGAGACGAGCAGTACTTC

clone size: NA
CDR3 length: 15
V gene: TRBV27
J gene: TRBJ1-6
D gene: TRBD1
CDR3 protein: CASSSTPDRVSPLHF
CDR3 DNA: TGTGCCAGCAGTTCCACCCCCGACAGGGTTTCACCCCTCCACTTT

clone size: NA
CDR3 length: 15
V gene: TRBV13
J gene: TRBJ1-2
D gene: NA
CDR3 protein: CASSLGDRTLGGYTF
CDR3 DNA: TGTGCCAGCAGCTTAGGGGACAGAACTTTGGGCGGCTACACCTTC

clone size: NA
CDR3 length: 15
V gene: TRBV6-5
J gene: TRBJ1-2
D gene: TRBD1
CDR3 protein: CASSAGTEDVYGYTF
CDR3 DNA: TGTGCCAGCAGCGCCGGGACAGAGGATGTCTATGGCTACACCTTC

clone size: NA
CDR3 length: 18
V gene: TRBV27
J gene: TRBJ2-7
D gene: NA
CDR3 protein: CASSLYPPFQEGRYEQYF
CDR3 DNA: TGTGCCAGCAGTTTGTATCCCCCATTCCAGGAGGGCAGATACGAGCAGTACTTC

clone size: few
CDR3 length: 14
V gene: TRBV5-6
J gene: TRBJ1-6
D gene: TRBD1
CDR3 protein: CASSSGQGDSPLHF
CDR3 DNA: TGTGCCAGCAGCTCGGGACAGGGGGATTCACCCCTCCACTTT

clone size: NA
CDR3 length: 15
V gene: TRBV7-9
J gene: TRBJ2-3
D gene: TRBD2
CDR3 protein: CASSTTSGRTDTQYF
CDR3 DNA: TGTGCCAGCAGCACTACTAGCGGGAGGACAGATACGCAGTATTTT

clone size: NA
CDR3 length: 12
V gene: TRBV11-2
J gene: TRBJ1-2
D gene: NA
CDR3 protein: CASSFGRVSYTF
CDR3 DNA: TGTGCCAGCAGTTTTGGGAGGGTTAGCTACACCTTC

clone size: NA
CDR3 length: 17
V gene: TRBV5-1
J gene: TRBJ2-1
D gene: TRBD2
CDR3 protein: CASSWNERESSYNEQFF
CDR3 DNA: TGCGCCAGCAGCTGGAACGAGCGGGAGAGCTCCTACAATGAGCAGTTCTTC

clone size: NA
CDR3 length: 14
V gene: TRBV30
J gene: TRBJ1-1
D gene: NA
CDR3 protein: CAWSPDRRNTEAFF
CDR3 DNA: TGTGCCTGGAGTCCCGACAGGAGGAACACTGAAGCTTTCTTT

clone size: NA
CDR3 length: 13
V gene: TRBV19
J gene: TRBJ1-4
D gene: NA
CDR3 protein: CASSSATNEKLFF
CDR3 DNA: TGTGCCAGTAGTTCAGCAACTAATGAAAAACTGTTTTTT

clone size: NA
CDR3 length: 16
V gene: TRBV19
J gene: TRBJ2-1
D gene: TRBD2
CDR3 protein: CASSRLAGGSYNEQFF
CDR3 DNA: TGTGCCAGTAGCAGATTAGCGGGAGGCTCCTACAATGAGCAGTTCTTC

clone size: NA
CDR3 length: 13
V gene: TRBV19
J gene: TRBJ2-5
D gene: TRBD1
CDR3 protein: CASSTWTGETQYF
CDR3 DNA: TGTGCCAGTAGCACCTGGACAGGGGAGACCCAGTACTTC

clone size: NA
CDR3 length: 13
V gene: TRBV6-6
J gene: TRBJ2-5
D gene: TRBD1
CDR3 protein: CASTPQGEETQYF
CDR3 DNA: TGTGCCAGCACCCCACAGGGGGAAGAGACCCAGTACTTC

clone size: NA
CDR3 length: 13
V gene: TRBV9
J gene: TRBJ2-5
D gene: NA
CDR3 protein: CASGAEAGETQYF
CDR3 DNA: TGTGCCAGCGGGGCGGAAGCGGGAGAGACCCAGTACTTC

clone size: once
CDR3 length: 14
V gene: TRBV2
J gene: TRBJ1-4
D gene: TRBD1
CDR3 protein: CASSYRGPGEKLFF
CDR3 DNA: TGTGCCAGCAGCTACAGGGGGCCAGGTGAAAAACTGTTTTTT

clone size: NA
CDR3 length: 17
V gene: TRBV5-1
J gene: TRBJ2-2
D gene: NA
CDR3 protein: CASSPWGGASNTGELFF
CDR3 DNA: TGCGCCAGCAGCCCCTGGGGCGGGGCCTCGAACACCGGGGAGCTGTTTTTT